This is a list of T cell receptor beta chains from one sample in a study of Ad26.COV2.S vaccination and SARS-CoV-2 variants. TCRdb keeps only in-frame clones here, not all; method: immunoSEQ multiplex PCR. The sample has fewer than 800,000 clones, about 90% seen once; the top ten hold about 1.5%. The sample in question was peripheral blood, obtained in a trial of Ad26.COV2.S vaccine versus placebo. These receptors were taken from a person between 18 and 59 years old who received the Ad26.COV2.S COVID-19 vaccine or a placebo. CDR3s include the opening cysteine and the closing phenylalanine or tryptophan. D genes are given only for firm matches. Rows give clone size only sometimes, using once, few, many, or a class for an expanded clone.

v_gene: TRBV2
d_gene: .
j_gene: TRBJ1-1
abundance: .
CDR3nt: TGTGCCAGCAGCGTCCAAGAGAACACTGAAGCTTTCTTT
CDR3aa: CASSVQENTEAFF

v_gene: TRBV6-5
d_gene: .
j_gene: TRBJ2-7
abundance: .
CDR3nt: TGTGCCAGCAGTATGGGCACGTCCTACGAGCAGTACTTC
CDR3aa: CASSMGTSYEQYF

v_gene: TRBV20-1
d_gene: .
j_gene: TRBJ2-6
abundance: .
CDR3nt: TGCAGTGCTAGTGAGGCCAGGGTGGCTGGGGCCAACGTCCTGACTTTC
CDR3aa: CSASEARVAGANVLTF

v_gene: TRBV21-1
d_gene: .
j_gene: TRBJ1-3
abundance: few
CDR3nt: TGTGCCAGCAGCAAAGCGCTCGCAACCTCTGGAAACACCATATATTTT
CDR3aa: CASSKALATSGNTIYF

v_gene: TRBV15
d_gene: .
j_gene: TRBJ2-1
abundance: .
CDR3nt: TGTGCCACCAGCAGAGCGAAATATGAGCAGTTCTTC
CDR3aa: CATSRAKYEQFF

v_gene: TRBV11-2
d_gene: .
j_gene: TRBJ1-1
abundance: once
CDR3nt: TGTGCCAGCAGTTTGTCTCTGAACACTGAAGCTTTCTTT
CDR3aa: CASSLSLNTEAFF

v_gene: TRBV19
d_gene: TRBD2
j_gene: TRBJ2-2
abundance: .
CDR3nt: TGTGCCAGTAGTAAACGTCGCGGGAGGGGCACCGGGGAGCTGTTTTTT
CDR3aa: CASSKRRGRGTGELFF

v_gene: TRBV18
d_gene: .
j_gene: TRBJ1-1
abundance: .
CDR3nt: TGTGCCAGCTCAGAAAGACAAAACACTGAAGCTTTCTTT
CDR3aa: CASSERQNTEAFF

v_gene: TRBV29-1
d_gene: .
j_gene: TRBJ2-3
abundance: once
CDR3nt: TGCAGCGTTGCCAGGAACACAGATACGCAGTATTTT
CDR3aa: CSVARNTDTQYF

v_gene: TRBV12-3/TRBV12-4
d_gene: .
j_gene: TRBJ1-4
abundance: .
CDR3nt: TGTGCCAGCAGTTTCGGGAGTGAAAAACTGTTTTTT
CDR3aa: CASSFGSEKLFF

v_gene: TRBV4-2
d_gene: TRBD2
j_gene: TRBJ2-7
abundance: .
CDR3nt: TGTGCCAGCAGCCAAGGGACTAGCGGGACGACCCCCTACGAGCAGTACTTC
CDR3aa: CASSQGTSGTTPYEQYF

v_gene: TRBV6-1
d_gene: .
j_gene: TRBJ1-1
abundance: .
CDR3nt: TGTGCCAGCAGTGATTCTTCAGTGAACACTGAAGCTTTCTTT
CDR3aa: CASSDSSVNTEAFF

v_gene: TRBV24-1
d_gene: .
j_gene: TRBJ2-3
abundance: .
CDR3nt: TGTGCCACCAGTGATTGGGAAGGGGGAGCAGATACGCAGTATTTT
CDR3aa: CATSDWEGGADTQYF

v_gene: TRBV6-5
d_gene: .
j_gene: TRBJ1-6
abundance: once
CDR3nt: TGTGCCACCACGGGGGGGACCTATAATTCACCCCTCCACTTT
CDR3aa: CATTGGTYNSPLHF

v_gene: TRBV25-1
d_gene: .
j_gene: TRBJ2-7
abundance: .
CDR3nt: TGTGCCAGCAGAGCCCCGGGCCCTTACGAGCAGTACTTC
CDR3aa: CASRAPGPYEQYF

v_gene: TRBV5-1
d_gene: .
j_gene: TRBJ2-5
abundance: .
CDR3nt: TGCGCCAGCAGCCGCGGAGGGCAAGAGACCCAGTACTTC
CDR3aa: CASSRGGQETQYF

v_gene: TRBV5-1
d_gene: .
j_gene: TRBJ1-1
abundance: once
CDR3nt: TGCGCCAGCAGCTTGATCCGGGGGAACACTGAAGCTTTCTTT
CDR3aa: CASSLIRGNTEAFF

v_gene: TRBV4-2
d_gene: TRBD2
j_gene: TRBJ2-2
abundance: .
CDR3nt: TGTGCCAGCAGCCAAGTGGGACTAGTGAATACCGGGGAGCTGTTTTTT
CDR3aa: CASSQVGLVNTGELFF

v_gene: TRBV4-2
d_gene: TRBD2
j_gene: TRBJ2-5
abundance: .
CDR3nt: TGTGCCAGCAGCCCCACTACTAGCGGGAGGCGTTCAGAGACCCAGTACTTC
CDR3aa: CASSPTTSGRRSETQYF

v_gene: TRBV6-5
d_gene: TRBD1
j_gene: TRBJ1-2
abundance: .
CDR3nt: TGTGCCAGCAGTAGACAGGGCCGAGCTAACTATGGCTACACCTTC
CDR3aa: CASSRQGRANYGYTF

v_gene: TRBV2
d_gene: TRBD2
j_gene: TRBJ2-7
abundance: .
CDR3nt: TGTGCCAGCAGTGTGGGAGGGCCGATCCACGAGCAGTACTTC
CDR3aa: CASSVGGPIHEQYF

v_gene: TRBV5-1
d_gene: .
j_gene: TRBJ1-4
abundance: once
CDR3nt: TGCGCCAGCTCCCCCCGTCCGGGAGAAAAACTGTTTTTT
CDR3aa: CASSPRPGEKLFF

v_gene: TRBV5-1
d_gene: TRBD2
j_gene: TRBJ2-3
abundance: .
CDR3nt: TGCGCCAGCAGCACCCTAGCGGGGGCCACAGATACGCAGTATTTT
CDR3aa: CASSTLAGATDTQYF

v_gene: TRBV30
d_gene: .
j_gene: TRBJ1-2
abundance: .
CDR3nt: TGTGCCTGGAATGGGAATAACTATGGCTACACCTTC
CDR3aa: CAWNGNNYGYTF

v_gene: TRBV5-1
d_gene: TRBD2
j_gene: TRBJ2-5
abundance: .
CDR3nt: TGCGCCAGCAGCTTGCCGACCCAAGTACTAGCGGAGTACCAAGAGACCCAGTACTTC
CDR3aa: CASSLPTQVLAEYQETQYF

v_gene: TRBV10-2
d_gene: TRBD1
j_gene: TRBJ1-1
abundance: .
CDR3nt: TGCGCCAGCACCGCGGGACAGTACACTGAAGCTTTCTTT
CDR3aa: CASTAGQYTEAFF

v_gene: TRBV6-5
d_gene: .
j_gene: TRBJ1-3
abundance: .
CDR3nt: TGTGCCAGCAGCCCCGGCGGAAACACCATATATTTT
CDR3aa: CASSPGGNTIYF

v_gene: TRBV11-2
d_gene: .
j_gene: TRBJ2-7
abundance: .
CDR3nt: TGTGCCAGCAGCCCCCCCGGTTCACGATCCTACGAGCAGTACTTC
CDR3aa: CASSPPGSRSYEQYF

v_gene: TRBV30
d_gene: .
j_gene: TRBJ2-7
abundance: .
CDR3nt: TGTGCCTGGACCAAGGACAGCCTCTCCCACGAGCAGTACTTC
CDR3aa: CAWTKDSLSHEQYF

v_gene: TRBV5-1
d_gene: .
j_gene: TRBJ2-1
abundance: .
CDR3nt: TGCGCCAGCAGCTTGAACGGGGGAAGCTCCTACAATGAGCAGTTCTTC
CDR3aa: CASSLNGGSSYNEQFF

v_gene: TRBV30
d_gene: .
j_gene: TRBJ2-7
abundance: once
CDR3nt: TGTGCCTGGGGCCCACTAGGCTACGAGCAGTACTTC
CDR3aa: CAWGPLGYEQYF

v_gene: TRBV6-5
d_gene: .
j_gene: TRBJ1-5
abundance: .
CDR3nt: TGTGCCAGCAGTCCACAGTTTAGCAATCAGCCCCAGCATTTT
CDR3aa: CASSPQFSNQPQHF

v_gene: TRBV5-1
d_gene: TRBD2
j_gene: TRBJ2-2
abundance: once
CDR3nt: TGCGCCAGCAGTTCTCGACTAGCGGGGATCACCGGGGAGCTGTTTTTT
CDR3aa: CASSSRLAGITGELFF

v_gene: TRBV5-1
d_gene: .
j_gene: TRBJ1-2
abundance: .
CDR3nt: TGCGCCAGCAGCCTACCCGAGGGAAATACAGGGTATGGCTACACCTTC
CDR3aa: CASSLPEGNTGYGYTF

v_gene: TRBV7-3
d_gene: .
j_gene: TRBJ2-2
abundance: .
CDR3nt: TGTGCCAGCAGCTTCGAAGGGACGGACACCGGGGAGCTGTTTTTT
CDR3aa: CASSFEGTDTGELFF